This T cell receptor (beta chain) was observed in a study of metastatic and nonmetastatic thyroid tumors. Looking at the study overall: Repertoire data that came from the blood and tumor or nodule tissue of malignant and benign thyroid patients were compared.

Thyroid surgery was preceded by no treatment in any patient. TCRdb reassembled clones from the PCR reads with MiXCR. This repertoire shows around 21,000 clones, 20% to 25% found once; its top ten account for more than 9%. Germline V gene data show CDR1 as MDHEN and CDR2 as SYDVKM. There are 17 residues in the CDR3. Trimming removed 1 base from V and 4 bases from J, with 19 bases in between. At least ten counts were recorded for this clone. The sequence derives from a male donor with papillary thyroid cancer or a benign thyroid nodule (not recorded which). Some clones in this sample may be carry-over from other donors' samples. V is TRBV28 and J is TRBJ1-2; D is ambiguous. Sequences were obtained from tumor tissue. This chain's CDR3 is CASSLSIPLRGPYGYTF. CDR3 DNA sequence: TGTGCCAGCAGTTTATCTATCCCCCTTAGAGGGCCCTATGGCTACACCTTC.